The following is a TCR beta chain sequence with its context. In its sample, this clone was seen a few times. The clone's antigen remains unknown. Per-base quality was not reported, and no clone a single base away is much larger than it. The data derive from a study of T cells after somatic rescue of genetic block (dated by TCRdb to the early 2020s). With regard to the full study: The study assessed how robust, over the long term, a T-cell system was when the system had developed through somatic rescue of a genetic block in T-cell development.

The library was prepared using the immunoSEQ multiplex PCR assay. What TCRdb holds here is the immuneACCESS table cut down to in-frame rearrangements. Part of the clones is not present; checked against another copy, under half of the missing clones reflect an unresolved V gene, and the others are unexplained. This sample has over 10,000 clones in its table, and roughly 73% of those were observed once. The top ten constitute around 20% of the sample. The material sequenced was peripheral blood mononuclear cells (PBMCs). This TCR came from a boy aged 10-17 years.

CDR3 sequence: CASSSRTSGSYSEQYF. DNA sequence: TGCGCCAGCAGCTCAAGGACTAGCGGGAGTTATAGCGAGCAGTACTTC. The chain joins TRBV5-1 to TRBJ2-7; 13 bases in between match TRBD2. V has 3 bases trimmed and J has 6 bases trimmed; junction bases matching no gene number 9. Its CDR3 holds 16 amino acids, cysteine through phenylalanine. Solely the CDR3 DNA is kept, with 48 bases framed from the first base. The germline V gene gives CDR1 as SGHRS and CDR2 as YFSETQ.